This T cell receptor beta chain was profiled in a study of blood T cell repertoires in COVID-19. Produced via immunoSEQ multiplex PCR; TCRdb's table is partial and in-frame only. The sample comprises 150,000 or so clones, around 87% of which are singletons, and 6% to 7% rests with the top ten. The V segment lost 5 bases and the J segment 5 bases; nucleotides outside the gene matches: 6. This CDR3 is 14 amino acids long. CDR1 is MNHNY, CDR2 SVGAGI, per germline (reference sequence). Sequences were obtained from peripheral blood. J is TRBJ1-1 and V is TRBV6-6; 9 bases fit TRBD1. The origin of this receptor is a man at least 80 years old with acute or convalescent COVID-19. Written as DNA, the CDR3 is TGTGCCAGCAGTGTCGGGACAGGGCCTACTGAAGCTTTCTTT. Protein product: CASSVGTGPTEAFF.